These 2 T cell receptor beta chains originate from one sample sequenced in a study of blood T cell repertoires in COVID-19 (dated by TCRdb to the early 2020s). Library method: the immunoSEQ multiplex PCR assay. Drawn from immuneACCESS, this table holds only the in-frame rearrangements with V and J called that TCRdb kept. Clones are partly lost; checked studies trace under half to an unresolved V gene and leave the rest unexplained. This sample holds 280,000 or so clones; about 91% were observed only once. Under 15% of the sample comes from the top ten. Source material: peripheral blood. All receptors come from a woman aged 55 to 70 with acute or convalescent COVID-19.

The rearrangement links TRBV4-3 to TRBJ2-1; D is perhaps TRBD1 (6 bases). The V end lost 3 bases, the J end lost 0 bases, and 15 bases lay between the germline ends. CDR1 is LGHNA, CDR2 YSLEER, per germline. This CDR3 is 17 amino acids long. The CDR3 DNA sequence: TGCGCCAGCAGCCAGTCGGCGGACAGACGCTCCTACAATGAGCAGTTCTTC. This gives the protein CASSQSADRRSYNEQFF.

The rearrangement joins TRBV7-9 to TRBJ1-2; no reliable D call. The germline CDR1 and CDR2 sequences are SEHNR and FQNEAQ (reference sequence). The CDR3 totals 15 residues. V lost 0 bases to trimming and J lost 0 bases, with 8 bases between them. The CDR3 nucleotides read TGTGCCAGCAGCTTAGCCCCGACACCTAACTATGGCTACACCTTC. Protein product: CASSLAPTPNYGYTF.